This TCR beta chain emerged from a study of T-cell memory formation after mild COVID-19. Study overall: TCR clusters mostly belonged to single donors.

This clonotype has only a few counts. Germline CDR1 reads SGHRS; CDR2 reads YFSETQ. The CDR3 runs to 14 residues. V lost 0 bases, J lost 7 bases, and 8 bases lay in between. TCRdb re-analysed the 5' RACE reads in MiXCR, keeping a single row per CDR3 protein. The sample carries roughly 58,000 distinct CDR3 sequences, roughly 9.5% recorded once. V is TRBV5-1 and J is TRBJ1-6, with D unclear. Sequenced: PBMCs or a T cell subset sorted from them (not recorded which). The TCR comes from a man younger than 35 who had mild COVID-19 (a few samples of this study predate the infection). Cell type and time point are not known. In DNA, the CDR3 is TGCGCCAGCAGCTTGGACAAGTCAAATTCACCCCTCCACTTT. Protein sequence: CASSLDKSNSPLHF.